The source of this T cell receptor beta chain is a study of cytomegalovirus exposure and HLA in healthy donors. Amplification used 60 Vbeta primers and 13 Jbeta primers. The data were produced by immunoSEQ multiplex PCR, yet TCRdb's version contains in-frame clones alone and is incomplete. The sample consists of 300,000 or so clones, approximately 84% of them appearing once. Germline V lookup: CDR1 SNHLY, CDR2 FYNNEI. CDR3 length equals 15 residues. The V and J ends lost 5 bases and 3 bases, in that order; junction bases with no gene match: 7. Comments on this clone: What it recognizes is unknown.

General observations from the study: According to an earlier analysis, most TCR beta V segments yielded productive rearrangements about 90% or about 30% of the time. According to the study, some 160 TCR beta chains were cytomegalovirus-associated. Reported performance of the classifier showed diagnosis of cytomegalovirus status with high specificity and sensitivity.

This sequence originates from a woman aged 40 to 50 in good health and CMV-seropositive. J is TRBJ2-7 and V is TRBV2; 10 bases match TRBD2. Material: PBMCs. The CDR3 bases are TGTGCCAGCAGTCCTCCGAGCGGGAGGGGCTACGAGCAGTACTTC. Protein: CASSPPSGRGYEQYF.